This entry concerns a single TCR beta chain. Its antigen is not identified. The sample originates from a study of CD8 T cells in Susac syndrome. The study, taken as a whole, reports: In its TCR sequencing and HLA analysis, the study acknowledged that the number of individuals was relatively small.

CD8+ and CD4+ blood T cells underwent TCR beta sequencing. Isolation of CD8+ and CD4+ T cells was performed negatively, whereas enrichment of TEMRA cells was done by FACS. RNA, at about 0.45 to 1 ug, was reverse transcribed with random hexamers. The TCR beta CDR3 was amplified by immunoSEQ multiplex PCR across 54 Vbeta, 13 Jbeta. TCRdb fed the immunoSEQ multiplex PCR reads into MiXCR, producing one record per CDR3 protein. Among about 64,000 distinct CDR3 sequences listed, roughly 94% were seen once. The CDR3 sequence is 13 residues long. Germline CDR1 PRHDT, CDR2 FYEKMQ (reference sequence). Trimming removed 5 bases from V and 5 bases from J, with 12 bases in between.

Sequenced sample: CD8+ T cells from PBMCs. This clonotype was sampled from a human donor with multiple sclerosis. The chain links TRBV13 to TRBJ1-2; D gene ambiguous. The DNA for the CDR3 is TGTGCCAGCAGCCCACGGACCGCTTATGGCTACACCTTC. This codes for CASSPRTAYGYTF.